The sequence of this T cell receptor beta chain was determined in a study of beta chain features in type 1 diabetes. Whole-study results and caveats: The study found moderately but significantly shorter TCRB CDR3s in all four CD4+ subsets of Type 1 diabetes patients. Whatever favoring of shorter templates PCR might show would apply equally to patients and controls.

Of note for this clone: Antigen specificity is unknown.

V lost 1 base and J lost 5; bases outside the gene matches: 8. Germline V gives CDR1 KGHSH, CDR2 LQKENI. The CDR3 totals 16 residues. Expressed TCRB transcripts were sequenced because the entire RNA isolate underwent reverse transcription. Clones were read by immunoSEQ multiplex PCR, and TCRdb kept only the in-frame ones, dropping some. The repertoire holds approximately 170,000 clones, with around 7.9% as singletons. The chain couples TRBV18 to TRBJ1-1; 9 bases are shared with TRBD1. This clonotype was sampled from a man between 18 and 35 years old with type 1 diabetes. Sequenced material: central memory CD4+ T cells from blood. The CDR3 region has the DNA TGTGCCAGCTCACCACGACAGGGGGTCGGGGATACTGAAGCTTTCTTT. Its translation: CASSPRQGVGDTEAFF.